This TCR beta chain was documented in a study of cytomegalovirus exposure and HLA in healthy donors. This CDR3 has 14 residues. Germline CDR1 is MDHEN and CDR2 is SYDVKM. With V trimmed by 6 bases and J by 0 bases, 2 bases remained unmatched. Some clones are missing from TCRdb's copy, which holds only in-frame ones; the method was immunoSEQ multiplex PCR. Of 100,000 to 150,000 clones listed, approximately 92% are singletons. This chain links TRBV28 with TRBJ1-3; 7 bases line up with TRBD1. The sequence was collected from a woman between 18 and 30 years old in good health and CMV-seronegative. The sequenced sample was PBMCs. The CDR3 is CASSSGGSGNTIYF. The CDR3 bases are TGTGCCAGCAGCTCAGGGGGCTCTGGAAACACCATATATTTT.